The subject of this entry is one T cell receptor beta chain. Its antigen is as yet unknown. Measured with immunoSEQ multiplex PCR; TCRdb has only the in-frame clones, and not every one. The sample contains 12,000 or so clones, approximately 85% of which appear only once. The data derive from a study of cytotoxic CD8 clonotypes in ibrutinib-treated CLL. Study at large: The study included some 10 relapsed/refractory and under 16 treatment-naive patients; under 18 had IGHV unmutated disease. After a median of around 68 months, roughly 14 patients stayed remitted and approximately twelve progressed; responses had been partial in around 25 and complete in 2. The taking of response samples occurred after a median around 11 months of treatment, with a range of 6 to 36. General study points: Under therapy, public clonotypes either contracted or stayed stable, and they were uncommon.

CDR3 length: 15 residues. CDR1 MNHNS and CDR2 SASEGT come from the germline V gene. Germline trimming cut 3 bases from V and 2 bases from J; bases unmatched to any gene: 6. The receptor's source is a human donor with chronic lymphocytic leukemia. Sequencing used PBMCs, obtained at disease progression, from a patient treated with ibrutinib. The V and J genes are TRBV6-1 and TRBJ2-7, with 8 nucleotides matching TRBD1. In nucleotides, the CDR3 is TGTGCCAGCAGTGAGAGGGGGACAGGAGCCTACGAGCAGTACTTC. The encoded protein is CASSERGTGAYEQYF.